This T cell receptor beta chain was sequenced in a study of blood T cell repertoires in COVID-19. Original methodology: Amplification of reference gene primers provided the estimated nucleated cell counts. Clones were sequenced by immunoSEQ multiplex PCR, and TCRdb holds only the in-frame ones, with some missing. That table is the source of V, J and clone size, and D and trimming were worked out from the DNA. The sample comprises some 54,000 clones, around 85% of which are singletons, and around a quarter rests with the top ten. After removal of 0 bases from V and 16 bases from J, the junction contained 3 bases not matched to a gene. The CDR3 spans 14 residues. Per germline, CDR1 LNHDA and CDR2 SQIVND (reference sequence).

This TCR came from a woman of 80 years or more with COVID-19, enrolled during active disease. The chain is built from TRBV19 and TRBJ2-1; 16 bases are shared with TRBD2. Source material: peripheral blood. CDR3: CASSIEGLAGGVFF. The DNA of the CDR3 is TGTGCCAGTAGTATAGAGGGACTAGCGGGAGGGGTATTCTTC.